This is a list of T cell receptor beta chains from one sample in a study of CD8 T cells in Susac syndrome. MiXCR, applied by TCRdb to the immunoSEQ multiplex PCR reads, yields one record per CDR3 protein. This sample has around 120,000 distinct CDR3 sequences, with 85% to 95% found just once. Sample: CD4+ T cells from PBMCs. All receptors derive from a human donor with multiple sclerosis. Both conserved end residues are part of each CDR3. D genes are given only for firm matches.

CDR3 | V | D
CASSEQGRGSPLHF | TRBV7-6 | NA
CAWDEGNSGNTIYF | TRBV30 | NA
CSVETGGSGNTIYF | TRBV29-1 | TRBD1
CASSQDIGQGRETQYF | TRBV4-3 | TRBD1
CASSQVAHTEAFF | TRBV14 | NA
CSATSDRDPNYGYTF | TRBV29-1 | NA
CSVELSGGGSTDTQYF | TRBV29-1 | TRBD2
CAWSVLAQGVAGYTF | TRBV30 | NA
CAWRETADTQYF | TRBV30 | NA
CAWGTSGVLDTQYF | TRBV30 | TRBD2
CSARDPRARGSYEQYF | TRBV20-1 | TRBD1
CSARDGTGAGRNIQYF | TRBV20-1 | TRBD1
CASSFEPGTNEQFF | TRBV5-1 | NA